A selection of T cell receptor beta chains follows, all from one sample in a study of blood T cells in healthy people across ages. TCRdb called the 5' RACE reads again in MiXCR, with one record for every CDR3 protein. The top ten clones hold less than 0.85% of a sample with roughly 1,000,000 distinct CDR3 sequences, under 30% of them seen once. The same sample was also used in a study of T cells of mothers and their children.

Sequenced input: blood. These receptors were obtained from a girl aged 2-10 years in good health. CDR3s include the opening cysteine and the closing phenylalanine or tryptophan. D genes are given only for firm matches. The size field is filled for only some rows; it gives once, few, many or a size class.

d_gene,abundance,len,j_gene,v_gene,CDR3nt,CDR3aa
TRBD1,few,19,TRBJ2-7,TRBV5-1,TGCGCCAGCAGCCGGTTTTTGCGACAGGGCAAAGAACCCCCCTACGAGCAGTACTTC,CASSRFLRQGKEPPYEQYF
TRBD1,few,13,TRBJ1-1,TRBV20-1,TGCAGTATGAAAGACAGGGGCTTCGCTGAAGCTTTCTTT,CSMKDRGFAEAFF
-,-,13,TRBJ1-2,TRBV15,TGTGCCACCAGCAGAGGCCCCGGGGCAGGAAACACCTTC,CATSRGPGAGNTF
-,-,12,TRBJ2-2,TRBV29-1,TGCAGCGTTCCAGGGGACGGCGGAGAGCTGTTTTTT,CSVPGDGGELFF
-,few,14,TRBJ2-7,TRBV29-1,TGCAGCGTTGAGTGGGTCGGGCTCTACTACGAGCAGTACTTC,CSVEWVGLYYEQYF
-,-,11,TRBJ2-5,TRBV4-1,TGCGCCAGCAGCCAGAGCGGGACCCAGTACTTC,CASSQSGTQYF
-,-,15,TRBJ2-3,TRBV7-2,TGTGCCAGCAGCGGAGTTGGGAGTCGCGCGGATACGCAGTATTTT,CASSGVGSRADTQYF
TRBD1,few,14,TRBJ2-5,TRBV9,TGTGCCAGCAGCGAACAGGGGGATCAAGAGACCCAGTACTTC,CASSEQGDQETQYF
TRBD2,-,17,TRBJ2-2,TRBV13,TGTGCCAGCAGCTATTATAGCGGGAGCGAGTATACCGGGGAGCTGTTTTTT,CASSYYSGSEYTGELFF
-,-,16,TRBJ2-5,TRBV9,TGTGCCAGCAGCGTAGGGGTAGTACGAACTCAAGAGACCCAGTACTTC,CASSVGVVRTQETQYF
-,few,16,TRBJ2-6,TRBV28,TGTGCCAGCAGTTTTCCCACCAGCTCTGGGGCCAACGTCCTGACTTTC,CASSFPTSSGANVLTF
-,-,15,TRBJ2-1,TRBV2,TGTGCCAGCAGTGTCGGGCGGGACAAGACCGATGAGCAGTTCTTC,CASSVGRDKTDEQFF
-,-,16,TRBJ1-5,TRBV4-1,TGCGCCAGCAGCCAAACCCGGGCCCGCGCTCTTCAGCCCCAGCATTTT,CASSQTRARALQPQHF
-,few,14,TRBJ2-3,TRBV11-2,TGTGCCAGCAGCTTAGGGGCCATCACAGATACGCAGTATTTT,CASSLGAITDTQYF
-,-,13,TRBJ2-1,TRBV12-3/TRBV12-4,TGTGCCAGCAGTTTATCAACGGGACGTGAGCAGTTCTTC,CASSLSTGREQFF
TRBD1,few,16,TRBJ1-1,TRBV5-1,TGCGCCAGCAGCTTGCAGTTGGGAGGGGGCGCGACTGAAGCTTTCTTT,CASSLQLGGGATEAFF
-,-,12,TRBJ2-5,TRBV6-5,TGTGCCAGCAGTTACAGTGATAGAGCCCAGTACTTC,CASSYSDRAQYF
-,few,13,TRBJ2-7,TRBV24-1,TGTGCCACCAGTGACCGCTCCTCGGAAGGGCAGTACTTC,CATSDRSSEGQYF
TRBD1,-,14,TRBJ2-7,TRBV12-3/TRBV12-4,TGTGCCAGCAGTTCTGGGGACAGTCCCTACGAGCAGTACTTC,CASSSGDSPYEQYF
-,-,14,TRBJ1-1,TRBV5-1,TGCGCCAGCAGCCAAACTAACACAAGGTCTGAAGCTTTCTTT,CASSQTNTRSEAFF
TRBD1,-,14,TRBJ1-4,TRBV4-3,TGCGCCAGCAGCCAAGGGACAGGGGTTGAAAAACTGTTTTTT,CASSQGTGVEKLFF
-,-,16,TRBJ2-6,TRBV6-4,TGTGCCAGCAAAGAACAGGCCCTCTCTGGGGCCAACGTCCTGACTTTC,CASKEQALSGANVLTF
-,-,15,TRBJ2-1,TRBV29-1,TGCAGCGTTGTAGTGGGGTCGGGTTCCTACAATGAGCAGTTCTTC,CSVVVGSGSYNEQFF
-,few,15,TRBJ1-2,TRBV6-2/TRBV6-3,TGTGCCAGCAGCAAGCAAGGAACTGCAAACTATGGCTACACCTTC,CASSKQGTANYGYTF
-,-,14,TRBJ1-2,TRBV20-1,TGCAGTGCTAGGCAGCAGAATTCGAACTATGGCTACACCTTC,CSARQQNSNYGYTF
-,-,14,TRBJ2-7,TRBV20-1,TGCAGTGCTAGTTCACAAGGAGGGGGGCCCGAGCAGTACTTC,CSASSQGGGPEQYF
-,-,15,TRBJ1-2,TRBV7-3,TGTGCCAGCAGCTTAATATCTGGGCAGGGCTATGGCTACGCCTTC,CASSLISGQGYGYAF
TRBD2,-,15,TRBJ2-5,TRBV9,TGTGCCAGCAGCCCCCAGACTAGCGGGGGAGGGACCCAGTACTTC,CASSPQTSGGGTQYF
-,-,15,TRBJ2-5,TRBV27,TGTGCCAGCAGTTTATACTCAGGGGCCGGAGAGACCCAGTACTTC,CASSLYSGAGETQYF
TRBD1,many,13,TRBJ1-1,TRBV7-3,TGTGCCAGCAGGGGGACAGCGAACACTGAAGCTTTCTTT,CASRGTANTEAFF
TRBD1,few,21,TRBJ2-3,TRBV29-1,TGCAGCGTTGAAGATTGGCCGGGACAGGGGGTTTCCCCAAACCTCACAGATACGCAGTATTTT,CSVEDWPGQGVSPNLTDTQYF
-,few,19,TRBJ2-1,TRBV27,TGTGCCAGCAGTTTATCACCCCACCATCCCTTCAGCTCCTACAATGAGCAGTTCTTC,CASSLSPHHPFSSYNEQFF